This T cell receptor (beta chain) comes out of a study of T cell repertoires in cytomegalovirus infection. The wider study: Carrying CMV and the relevant HLA type showed in public TCR beta signatures.

This clonotype was counted many times. TCRdb recomputed calls from the reads with MiXCR, one row per CDR3 protein. The profile shows 150,000 to 200,000 distinct CDR3 sequences, 14% of them singletons. The germline V gene has CDR1 MGHRA and CDR2 YSYEKL. CDR3 length equals 14 residues. The V end lost 0 bases, the J end lost 6 bases, and 8 bases lay between the germline ends. Specimen: PBMCs. The chain combines TRBV4-1 with TRBJ2-2; unclear D gene. The sequence was obtained from a human donor in good health (CMV status not recorded). Some clones in this sample may be carry-over from other donors' samples. DNA of the CDR3: TGCGCCAGCAGCCAAGATTGGGTAGCCGGGGAGCTGTTTTTT. Its translation: CASSQDWVAGELFF.